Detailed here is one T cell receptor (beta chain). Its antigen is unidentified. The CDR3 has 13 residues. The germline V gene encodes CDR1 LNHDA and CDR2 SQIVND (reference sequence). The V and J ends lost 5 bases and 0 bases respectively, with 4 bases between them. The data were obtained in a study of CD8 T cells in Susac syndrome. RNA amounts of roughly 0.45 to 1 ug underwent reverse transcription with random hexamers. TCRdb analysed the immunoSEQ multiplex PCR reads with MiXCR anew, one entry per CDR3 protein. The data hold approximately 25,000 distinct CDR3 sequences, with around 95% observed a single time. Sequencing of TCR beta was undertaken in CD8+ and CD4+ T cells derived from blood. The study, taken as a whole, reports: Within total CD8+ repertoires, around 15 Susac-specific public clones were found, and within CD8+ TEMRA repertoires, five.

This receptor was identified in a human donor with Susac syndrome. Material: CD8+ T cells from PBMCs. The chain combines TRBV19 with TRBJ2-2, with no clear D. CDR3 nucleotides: TGTGCCAGTAGTTACACGAACACCGGGGAGCTGTTTTTT. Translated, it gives CASSYTNTGELFF.